These T cell receptor beta chains were read from a single sample in a study of blood T cell repertoires in COVID-19. Generated by immunoSEQ multiplex PCR, the TCRdb table keeps only in-frame clones and is missing some. Of around 170,000 clones in the sample, around four fifths were seen once. Sequenced input: peripheral blood. These receptors all come from a man aged 25 to 40 with active or convalescent COVID-19. Each CDR3 is given without its conserved first and last residue. The order of the fields is J gene, D gene, V gene, CDR3 protein. D genes are given only for firm matches.

>TRBJ2-5|.|TRBV20-1
SASGETQY
>TRBJ1-6|.|TRBV7-3
ASSPGGSPLSPLH
>TRBJ2-7|.|TRBV11-2
ASSLSGFSYEQY
>TRBJ1-5|TRBD1|TRBV6-2/TRBV6-3
ASSYSGTGIGPQH
>TRBJ1-1|.|TRBV24-1
ATSASGIRVNTEAF
>TRBJ2-1|.|TRBV5-1
ASSLGSAPYNEQF
>TRBJ2-5|TRBD1|TRBV24-1
ATSDRTGEETQY
>TRBJ1-6|TRBD1|TRBV6-1
ASSEAGGGYNSPLH
>TRBJ1-5|TRBD1|TRBV3-1/TRBV3-2
ASSQSDRGVNQPQH
>TRBJ1-3|TRBD1|TRBV2
ASGRTGSSDISGNTIY
>TRBJ1-6|TRBD1|TRBV27
ASSLGTGPRGDSPLH
>TRBJ1-1|TRBD1|TRBV4-1
ASSQMGQGPTEAF
>TRBJ1-1|TRBD1|TRBV19
ASRTGEPEAF
>TRBJ2-3|.|TRBV7-2
ASSYYTDTQY
>TRBJ2-6|TRBD1|TRBV10-2
ASSDRTGPIGGANVLT
>TRBJ1-2|.|TRBV27
ASSLKAGYGYT
>TRBJ1-1|.|TRBV9
ASSDDFTEAF
>TRBJ2-2|.|TRBV11-2
ASSRGTLNTGELF
>TRBJ2-7|.|TRBV5-4
ASSLGRDSYYEQY
>TRBJ2-1|TRBD1|TRBV6-6
ASGTGVPEQF
>TRBJ1-3|TRBD1|TRBV18
ASSTGQYSGNTIY
>TRBJ2-1|TRBD1|TRBV2
ASSAQGVAYNEQF
>TRBJ1-1|.|TRBV15
ATSRSAGSEAF
>TRBJ2-1|TRBD2|TRBV13
ASRLTGLAGYNEQF
>TRBJ2-3|TRBD2|TRBV6-4
ASSVQGGDTQY
>TRBJ1-2|.|TRBV10-3
AITPGLAYGYT
>TRBJ2-1|TRBD2|TRBV20-1
SASTSGSNNEQF
>TRBJ2-7|.|TRBV30
AWSNELPSYEQY
>TRBJ2-7|.|TRBV6-5
ASSRPGTYEQY
>TRBJ2-1|TRBD1|TRBV4-1
ASSRGQGINEQF
>TRBJ2-5|TRBD2|TRBV3-1/TRBV3-2
ASSQPASGGQWGQY
>TRBJ1-1|.|TRBV11-2
ASSLVSGNTEAF
>TRBJ2-1|TRBD2|TRBV28
ASCSNRGGDEDGRDEQF
>TRBJ2-6|.|TRBV2
ASSGLSSGANVLT
>TRBJ1-2|.|TRBV25-1
ASSEFSNYGYT
>TRBJ2-1|TRBD1|TRBV5-1
ASSSHPGQGAYEQF
>TRBJ1-1|.|TRBV7-2
ASSFLPSDRSGTEAF
>TRBJ2-3|TRBD2|TRBV15
ATSRGRTSGYTDTQY
>TRBJ1-4|.|TRBV27
ASSLRGSGEKLF
>TRBJ1-5|.|TRBV6-1
ASSESKVSAQH
>TRBJ2-1|.|TRBV6-2/TRBV6-3
ASSYPVPSDYNEQF
>TRBJ1-3|.|TRBV3-1/TRBV3-2
ASSAGSSGNTIY
>TRBJ2-1|.|TRBV30
AWSSPLAGDYNEQF
>TRBJ2-3|TRBD2|TRBV28
ASASGASTDTQY